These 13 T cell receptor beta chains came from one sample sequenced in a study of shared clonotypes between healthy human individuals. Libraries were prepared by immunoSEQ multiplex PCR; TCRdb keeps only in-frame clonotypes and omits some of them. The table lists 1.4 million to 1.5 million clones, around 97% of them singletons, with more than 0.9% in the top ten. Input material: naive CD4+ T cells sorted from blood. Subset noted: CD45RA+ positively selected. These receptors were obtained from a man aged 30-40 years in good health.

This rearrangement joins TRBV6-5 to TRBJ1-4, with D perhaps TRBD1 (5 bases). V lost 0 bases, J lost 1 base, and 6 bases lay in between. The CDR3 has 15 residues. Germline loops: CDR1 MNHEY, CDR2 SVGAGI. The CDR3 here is CASSYSGVTNEKLFF. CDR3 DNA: TGTGCCAGCAGTTACTCAGGGGTAACTAATGAAAAACTGTTTTTT.

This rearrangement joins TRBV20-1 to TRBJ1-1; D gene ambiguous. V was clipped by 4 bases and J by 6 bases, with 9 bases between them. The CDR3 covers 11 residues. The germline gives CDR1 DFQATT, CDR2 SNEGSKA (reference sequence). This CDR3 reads CSAIMTAEAFF. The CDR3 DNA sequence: TGCAGTGCTATTATGACGGCTGAAGCTTTCTTT.

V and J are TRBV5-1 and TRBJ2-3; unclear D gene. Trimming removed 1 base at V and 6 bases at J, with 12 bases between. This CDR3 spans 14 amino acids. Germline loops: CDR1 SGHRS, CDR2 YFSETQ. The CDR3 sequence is CASSLFPGPDTQYF. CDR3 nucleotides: TGCGCCAGCAGCTTGTTTCCCGGGCCGGATACGCAGTATTTT.

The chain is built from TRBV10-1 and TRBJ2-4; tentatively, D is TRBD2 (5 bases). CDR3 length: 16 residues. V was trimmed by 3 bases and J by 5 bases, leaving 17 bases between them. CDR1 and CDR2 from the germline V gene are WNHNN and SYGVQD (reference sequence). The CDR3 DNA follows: TGCGCCAGCAGTGATGGAGGAACTGGCCTCCAAAACATTCAGTACTTC. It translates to CASSDGGTGLQNIQYF.

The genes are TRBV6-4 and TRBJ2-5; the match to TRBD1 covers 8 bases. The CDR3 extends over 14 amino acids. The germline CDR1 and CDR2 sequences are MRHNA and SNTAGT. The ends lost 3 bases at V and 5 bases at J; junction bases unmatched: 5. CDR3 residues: CASSEGQDSETQYF. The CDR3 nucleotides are TGTGCCAGCAGTGAGGGACAGGATTCCGAGACCCAGTACTTC.

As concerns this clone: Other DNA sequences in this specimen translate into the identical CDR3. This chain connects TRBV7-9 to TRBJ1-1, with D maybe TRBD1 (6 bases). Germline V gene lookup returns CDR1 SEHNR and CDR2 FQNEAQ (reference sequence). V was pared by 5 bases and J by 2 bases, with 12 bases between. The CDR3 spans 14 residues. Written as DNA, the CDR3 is TGTGCCAGCAGCCTAGGACAGATAAACACTGAAGCTTTCTTT. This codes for CASSLGQINTEAFF. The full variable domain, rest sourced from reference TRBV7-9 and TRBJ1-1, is DTGVSQNPRHKITKRGQNVTFRCDPISEHNRLYWYRQTLGQGPEFLTYFQNEAQLEKSRLLSDRFSAERPKGSFSTLEIQRTEQGDSAMYLCASSLGQINTEAFFGQGTRLTVV.

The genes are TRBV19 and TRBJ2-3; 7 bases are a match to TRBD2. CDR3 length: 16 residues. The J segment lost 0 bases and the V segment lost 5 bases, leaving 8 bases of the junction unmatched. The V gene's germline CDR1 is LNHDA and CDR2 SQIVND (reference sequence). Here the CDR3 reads CASSPDSGFSTDTQYF. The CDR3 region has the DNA TGTGCCAGTAGTCCTGATAGCGGGTTTAGCACAGATACGCAGTATTTT.

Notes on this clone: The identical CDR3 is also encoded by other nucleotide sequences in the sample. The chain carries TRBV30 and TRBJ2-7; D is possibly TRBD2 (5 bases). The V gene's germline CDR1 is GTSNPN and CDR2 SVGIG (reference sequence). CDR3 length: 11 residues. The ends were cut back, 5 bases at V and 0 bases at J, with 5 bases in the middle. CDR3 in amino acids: CAWRDSYEQYF. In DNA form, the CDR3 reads TGTGCCTGGCGGGACTCCTACGAGCAGTACTTC.

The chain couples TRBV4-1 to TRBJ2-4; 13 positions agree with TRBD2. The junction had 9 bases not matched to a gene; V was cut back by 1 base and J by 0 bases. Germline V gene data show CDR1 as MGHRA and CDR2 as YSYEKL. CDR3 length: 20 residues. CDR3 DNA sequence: TGCGCCAGCAGCCAAGCGGTTACTAGCGGGAGGGACCTAGCCAAAAACATTCAGTACTTC. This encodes CASSQAVTSGRDLAKNIQYF.

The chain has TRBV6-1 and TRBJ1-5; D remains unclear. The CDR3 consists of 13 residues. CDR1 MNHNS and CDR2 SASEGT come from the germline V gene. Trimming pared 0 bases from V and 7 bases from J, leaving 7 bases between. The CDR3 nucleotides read TGTGCCAGCAGTGAAGCGGAGGTCCAGCCCCAGCATTTT. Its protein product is CASSEAEVQPQHF.

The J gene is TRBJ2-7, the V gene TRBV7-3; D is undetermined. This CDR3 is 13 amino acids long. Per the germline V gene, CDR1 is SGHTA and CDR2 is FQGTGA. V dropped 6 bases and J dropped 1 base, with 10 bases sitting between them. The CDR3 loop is CASRNRHSYEQYF. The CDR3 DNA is TGTGCCAGCAGAAATCGGCATTCCTACGAGCAGTACTTC.

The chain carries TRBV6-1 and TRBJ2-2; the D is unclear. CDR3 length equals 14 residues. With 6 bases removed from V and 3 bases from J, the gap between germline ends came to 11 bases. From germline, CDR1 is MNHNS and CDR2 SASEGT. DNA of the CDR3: TGTGCCAGCAGCCAGGCGGTTCACACCGGGGAGCTGTTTTTT. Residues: CASSQAVHTGELFF.

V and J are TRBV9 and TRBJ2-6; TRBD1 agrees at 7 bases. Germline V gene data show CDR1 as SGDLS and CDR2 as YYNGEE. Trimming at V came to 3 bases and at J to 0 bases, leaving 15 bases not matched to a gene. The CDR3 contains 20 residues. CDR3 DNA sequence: TGTGCCAGCAGCGGTCAGGCGTTAGAGGGACAGAGCTCTGGGGCCAACGTCCTGACTTTC. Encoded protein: CASSGQALEGQSSGANVLTF.